This T cell receptor (beta chain) was found in a study of metastatic and nonmetastatic thyroid tumors. Turning to this clone: Germline is not matched at one junction end, which may reflect a read error.

Nobody among the patients had been given any treatment before thyroid surgery. The CDR3 consists of 14 residues. Germline assignment: CDR1 DFQATT and CDR2 SNEGSKA (reference sequence). TCRdb recomputed clones from the PCR reads via MiXCR. The sample contains about 38,000 clones, around 26% of which appear only once. The source material was blood. The source of this sequence is a female donor with papillary thyroid cancer or a benign thyroid nodule (not recorded which). Some clones in this sample may be carry-over from other donors' samples. The chain links TRBV20-1 to TRBJ1-2, with D maybe TRBD1 (6 bases). The CDR3 protein is CSAPWAGHAYVYTF. The CDR3 DNA is TGCAGTGCTCCCTGGGCGGGACATGCATATGTCTACACCTTC.